The clone carrying this T cell receptor beta chain has more than one count but fewer than ten. The entry originates in a study of cytomegalovirus exposure and HLA in healthy donors. Looking at the study overall: Previous work identified roughly 120 million unique TCR beta sequences from around 200 million T cells.

Losses at the gene ends were 5 bases for V and 4 bases for J; bases not matched to a gene: 6. Germline lookup yields CDR1 SGHTA and CDR2 FQGNSA. The CDR3 spans 14 residues. Researchers ran the PCR with 60 Vbeta and 13 Jbeta primers. Generated by immunoSEQ multiplex PCR, the TCRdb table keeps only in-frame clones and is missing some. Among about 200,000 clones listed, roughly 70% were seen once. This chain links TRBV7-2 with TRBJ2-7; 9 nucleotides match TRBD1. Sequenced material: PBMCs. The clonotype was recovered from a man between 35 and 55 years old in good health and CMV-seropositive. The DNA for the CDR3 is TGTGCCAGCAGCCAGGGACAGGGAGTATACGAGCAGTACTTC. Translation: CASSQGQGVYEQYF.